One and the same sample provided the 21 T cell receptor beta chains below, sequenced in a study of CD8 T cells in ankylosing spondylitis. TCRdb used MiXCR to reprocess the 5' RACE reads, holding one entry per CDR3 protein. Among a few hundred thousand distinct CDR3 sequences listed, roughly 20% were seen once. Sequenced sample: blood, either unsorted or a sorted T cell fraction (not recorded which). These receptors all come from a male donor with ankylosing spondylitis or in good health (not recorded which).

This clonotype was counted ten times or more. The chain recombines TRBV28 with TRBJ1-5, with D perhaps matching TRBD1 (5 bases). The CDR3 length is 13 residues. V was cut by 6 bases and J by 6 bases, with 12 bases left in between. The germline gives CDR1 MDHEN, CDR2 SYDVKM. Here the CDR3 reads CASRGGHSQPQHF. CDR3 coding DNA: TGTGCCAGCAGGGGAGGACATTCTCAGCCCCAGCATTTT.

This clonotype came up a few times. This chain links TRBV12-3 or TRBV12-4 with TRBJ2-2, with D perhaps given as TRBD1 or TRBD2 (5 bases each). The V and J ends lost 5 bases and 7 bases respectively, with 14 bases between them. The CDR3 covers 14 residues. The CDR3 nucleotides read TGTGCCAGCAGTCTTCGGGGCGGATACGGGGAGCTGTTTTTT. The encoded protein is CASSLRGGYGELFF.

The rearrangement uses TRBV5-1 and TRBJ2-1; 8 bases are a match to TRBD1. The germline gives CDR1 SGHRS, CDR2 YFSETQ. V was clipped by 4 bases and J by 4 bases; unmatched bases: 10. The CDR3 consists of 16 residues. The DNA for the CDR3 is TGCGCCAGCAGCCCCCTCCCGGGACAGGAGTACAATGAGCAGTTCTTC. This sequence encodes CASSPLPGQEYNEQFF. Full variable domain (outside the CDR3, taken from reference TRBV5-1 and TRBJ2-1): KAGVTQTPRYLIKTRGQQVTLSCSPISGHRSVSWYQQTPGQGLQFLFEYFSETQRNKGNFPGRFSGRQFSNSRSEMNVSTLELGDSALYLCASSPLPGQEYNEQFFGPGTRLTVL.

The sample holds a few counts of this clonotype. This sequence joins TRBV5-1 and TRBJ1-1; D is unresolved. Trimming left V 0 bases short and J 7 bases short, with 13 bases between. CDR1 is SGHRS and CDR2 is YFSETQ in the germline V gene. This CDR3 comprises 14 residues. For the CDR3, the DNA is TGCGCCAGCAGCTTGGATGGTGGGTTCGGTGAAGCTTTCTTT. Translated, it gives CASSLDGGFGEAFF.

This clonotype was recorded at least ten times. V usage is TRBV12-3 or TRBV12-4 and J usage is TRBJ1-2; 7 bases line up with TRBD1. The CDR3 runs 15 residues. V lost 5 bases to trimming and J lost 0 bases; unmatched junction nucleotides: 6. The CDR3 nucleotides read TGTGCCAGCAGTGGACAGGCCCGCTCTAACTATGGCTACACCTTC. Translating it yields CASSGQARSNYGYTF.

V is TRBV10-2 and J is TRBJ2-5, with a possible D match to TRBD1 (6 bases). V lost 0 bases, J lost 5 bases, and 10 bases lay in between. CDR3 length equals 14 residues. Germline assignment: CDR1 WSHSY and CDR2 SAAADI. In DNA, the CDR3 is TGCGCCAGCAGTGAGTCAAGGGGGAGTGAGACCCAGTACTTC. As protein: CASSESRGSETQYF.

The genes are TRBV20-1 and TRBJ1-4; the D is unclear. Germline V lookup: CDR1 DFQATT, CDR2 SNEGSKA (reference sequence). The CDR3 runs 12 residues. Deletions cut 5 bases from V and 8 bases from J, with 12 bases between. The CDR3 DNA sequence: TGCAGTGCTTCCCGAGAGGAGGAAAAACTGTTTTTT. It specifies CSASREEEKLFF.

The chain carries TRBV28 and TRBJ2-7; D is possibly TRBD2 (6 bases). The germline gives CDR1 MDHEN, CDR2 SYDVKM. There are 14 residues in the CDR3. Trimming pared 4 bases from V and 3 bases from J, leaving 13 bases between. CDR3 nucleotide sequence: TGTGCCAGCAGTTCAATTAAGCGGGTCTACGAGCAGTACGTC. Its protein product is CASSSIKRVYEQYV.

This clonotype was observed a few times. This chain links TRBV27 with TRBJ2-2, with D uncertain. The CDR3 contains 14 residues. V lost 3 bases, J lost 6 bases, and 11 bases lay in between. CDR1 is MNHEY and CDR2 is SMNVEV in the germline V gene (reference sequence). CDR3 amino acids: CASSLVQSSGELFF. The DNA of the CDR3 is TGTGCCAGCAGTTTGGTTCAATCTTCCGGGGAGCTGTTTTTT.

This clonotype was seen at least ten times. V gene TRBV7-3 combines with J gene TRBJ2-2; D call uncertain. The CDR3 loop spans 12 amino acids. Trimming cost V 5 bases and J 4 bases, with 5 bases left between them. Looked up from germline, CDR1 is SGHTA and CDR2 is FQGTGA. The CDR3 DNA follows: TGTGCCAGCAGCCCCGGCACCGGGGAGCTGTTTTTT. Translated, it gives CASSPGTGELFF.

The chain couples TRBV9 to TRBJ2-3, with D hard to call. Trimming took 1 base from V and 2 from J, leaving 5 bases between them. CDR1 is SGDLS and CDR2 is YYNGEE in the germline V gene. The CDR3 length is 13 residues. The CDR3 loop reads CASSVRVTDTQYF. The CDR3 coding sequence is TGTGCCAGCAGCGTAAGAGTCACAGATACGCAGTATTTT.

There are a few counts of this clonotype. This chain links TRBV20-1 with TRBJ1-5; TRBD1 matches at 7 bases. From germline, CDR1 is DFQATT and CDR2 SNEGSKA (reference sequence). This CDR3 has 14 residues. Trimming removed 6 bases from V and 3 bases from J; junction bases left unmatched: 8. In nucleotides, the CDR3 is TGCAGTGCCAAGCCCGGGACAGTCAATCAGCCCCAGCATTTT. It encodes CSAKPGTVNQPQHF.

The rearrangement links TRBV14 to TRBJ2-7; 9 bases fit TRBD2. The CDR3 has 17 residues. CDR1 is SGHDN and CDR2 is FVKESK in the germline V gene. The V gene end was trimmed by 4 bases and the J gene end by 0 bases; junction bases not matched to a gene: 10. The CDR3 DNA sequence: TGTGCCAGCAGCCCGAACATTCCTAGCGGGGTCTCCTACGAGCAGTACGTC. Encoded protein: CASSPNIPSGVSYEQYV.

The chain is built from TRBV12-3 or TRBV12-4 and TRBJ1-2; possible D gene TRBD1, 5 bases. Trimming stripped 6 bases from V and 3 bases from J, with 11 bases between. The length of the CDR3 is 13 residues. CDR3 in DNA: TGTGCCAGCAGCCGCCTGGGGGACTATGGCTACACCTTC. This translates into CASSRLGDYGYTF.

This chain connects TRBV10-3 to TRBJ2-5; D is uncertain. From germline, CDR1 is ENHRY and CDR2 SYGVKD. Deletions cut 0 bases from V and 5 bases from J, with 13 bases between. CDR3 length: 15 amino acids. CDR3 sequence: CAISESNLVGETQYF. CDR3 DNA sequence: TGTGCCATCAGTGAGTCGAACCTAGTCGGCGAGACCCAGTACTTC.

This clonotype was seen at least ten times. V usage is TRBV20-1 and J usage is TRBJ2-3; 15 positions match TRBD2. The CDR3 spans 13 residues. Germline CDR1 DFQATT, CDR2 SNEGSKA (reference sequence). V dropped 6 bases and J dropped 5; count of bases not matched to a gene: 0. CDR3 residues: CSAGLAGGDTQYF. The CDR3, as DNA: TGCAGTGCGGGACTAGCGGGGGGAGATACGCAGTATTTT.

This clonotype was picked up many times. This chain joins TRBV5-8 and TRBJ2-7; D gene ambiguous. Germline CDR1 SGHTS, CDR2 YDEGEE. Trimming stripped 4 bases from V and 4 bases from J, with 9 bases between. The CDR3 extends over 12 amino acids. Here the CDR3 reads CASSNRWYEQYV. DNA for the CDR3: TGTGCCAGCAGCAATCGATGGTACGAGCAGTACGTC.

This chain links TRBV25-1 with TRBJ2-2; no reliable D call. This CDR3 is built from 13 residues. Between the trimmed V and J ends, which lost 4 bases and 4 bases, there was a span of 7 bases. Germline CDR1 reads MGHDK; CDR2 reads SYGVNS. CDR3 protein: CASSASPTGELFF. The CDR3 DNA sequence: TGTGCCAGCAGTGCCTCTCCCACCGGGGAGCTGTTTTTT.

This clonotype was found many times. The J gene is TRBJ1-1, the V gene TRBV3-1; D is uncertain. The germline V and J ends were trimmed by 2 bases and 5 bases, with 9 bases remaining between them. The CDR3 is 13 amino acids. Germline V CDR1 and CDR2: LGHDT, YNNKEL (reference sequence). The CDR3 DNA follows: TGTGCCAGCAGCCAAATGCAAGGGACTGAAGCTTTCTTT. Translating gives CASSQMQGTEAFF.

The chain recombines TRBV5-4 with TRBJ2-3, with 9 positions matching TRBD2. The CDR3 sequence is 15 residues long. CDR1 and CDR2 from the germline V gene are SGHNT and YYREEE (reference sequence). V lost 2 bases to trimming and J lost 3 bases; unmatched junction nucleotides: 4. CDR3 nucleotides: TGTGCCAGCAGCTTAGATAGCGGGAGAACAGATACGCAGTATTTT. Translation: CASSLDSGRTDTQYF.

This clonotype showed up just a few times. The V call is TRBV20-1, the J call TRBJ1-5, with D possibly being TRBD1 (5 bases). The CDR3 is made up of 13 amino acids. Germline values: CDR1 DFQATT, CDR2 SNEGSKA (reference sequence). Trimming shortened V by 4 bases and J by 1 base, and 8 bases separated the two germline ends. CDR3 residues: CSAMGDSNQPQHF. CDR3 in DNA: TGCAGTGCTATGGGGGACAGCAATCAGCCCCAGCATTTT.